Below, 20 T cell receptor beta chains from the same sample are listed, as sequenced in a study of T cell responses to AZD1222 COVID-19 vaccine. Clones were sequenced by immunoSEQ multiplex PCR, and TCRdb holds only the in-frame ones, with some missing. The sample consists of some 40,000 clones, around 90% of them appearing once. This specimen consisted of peripheral blood, obtained 28 days after the second dose of the MenACWY control vaccine. The receptors here all came from an adult who received the MenACWY meningococcal vaccine as a control.

The chain joins TRBV7-9 to TRBJ2-2, with no clear D. The germline V and J ends were trimmed by 3 bases and 5 bases, with 10 bases remaining between them. The V gene's germline CDR1 is SEHNR and CDR2 FQNEAQ (reference sequence). CDR3 length: 14 amino acids. CDR3 protein: CASSFIGQTGELFF. The CDR3 DNA follows: TGTGCCAGCAGCTTCATCGGGCAGACCGGGGAGCTGTTTTTT.

The chain couples TRBV20-1 to TRBJ2-5; no firm D call. The V gene's germline CDR1 is DFQATT and CDR2 SNEGSKA (reference sequence). V was pared by 3 bases and J by 7 bases, with 15 bases between. The CDR3 has 13 residues. The CDR3 spells CSASTFGVGTQYF. Here the CDR3 DNA reads TGCAGTGCTAGTACCTTCGGAGTTGGGACCCAGTACTTC.

The rearrangement uses TRBV5-4 and TRBJ2-1; D might be TRBD2 (5 bases). The CDR3 is made up of 16 amino acids. Looked up from germline, CDR1 is SGHNT and CDR2 is YYREEE (reference sequence). V was pared by 3 bases and J by 0 bases, with 13 bases between. The CDR3 DNA reads TGTGCCAGCAGCTCCGGGCTAGCAGACTCCTACAATGAGCAGTTCTTC. Translating it yields CASSSGLADSYNEQFF.

This chain links TRBV3-1 (or the pseudogene TRBV3-2) with TRBJ1-3, with D hard to call. V lost 2 bases and J 1 base, leaving 6 bases between the germline ends. The CDR3 sequence is 14 residues long. Per germline, CDR1 LGHDT and CDR2 YNNKEL (reference sequence). CDR3 residues: CASSQRSSGNTIYF. CDR3 nucleotides: TGTGCCAGCAGCCAACGGAGTTCTGGAAACACCATATATTTT.

This chain connects TRBV15 to TRBJ1-2; D not certain. CDR1 is LNHNV, CDR2 YYDKDF, per germline (reference sequence). The CDR3 runs 16 residues. Trimming took off 0 bases at V and 6 bases at J, with 17 bases between the two ends. CDR3 region: CATSRDYAGPGDGYTF. CDR3 sequence (DNA): TGTGCCACCAGCAGAGATTATGCCGGACCTGGTGATGGCTACACCTTC. The complete variable domain, with remaining parts taken from reference TRBV15 and TRBJ1-2, reads DAMVIQNPRYQVTQFGKPVTLSCSQTLNHNVMYWYQQKSSQAPKLLFHYYDKDFNNEADTPDNFQSRRPNTSFCFLDIRSPGLGDTAMYLCATSRDYAGPGDGYTFGSGTRLTVV.

V is TRBV19 and J is TRBJ1-5, with 8 bases lining up with TRBD1. Germline lookup yields CDR1 LNHDA and CDR2 SQIVND (reference sequence). The CDR3 consists of 15 residues. Unmatched junction bases numbered 6, after V lost 6 bases and J lost 2 bases. The CDR3 reads CASSRTGIGNQPQHF. In nucleotides, the CDR3 is TGTGCCAGTAGCAGGACAGGGATCGGCAATCAGCCCCAGCATTTT. The full variable domain, with the rest looked up from reference TRBV19 and TRBJ1-5, is DGGITQSPKYLFRKEGQNVTLSCEQNLNHDAMYWYRQDPGQGLRLIYYSQIVNDFQKGDIAEGYSVSREKKESFPLTVTSAQKNPTAFYLCASSRTGIGNQPQHFGDGTRLSIL.

The chain links TRBV19 to TRBJ1-1, with D possibly matching TRBD1 (5 bases). Trimming shortened V by 10 bases and J by 0 bases, and 15 bases separated the two germline ends. Germline CDR1 and CDR2: LNHDA and SQIVND (reference sequence). This CDR3 comprises 14 residues. This chain's CDR3 is CATNPGTLNTEAFF. CDR3 nucleotides: TGTGCCACGAACCCAGGGACGCTGAACACTGAAGCTTTCTTT.

J is TRBJ1-5 and V is TRBV5-6; 8 nucleotides align to TRBD1. The length of the CDR3 is 13 residues. Germline V gene sequence: CDR1 SGHDT, CDR2 YYEEEE. V dropped 4 bases and J dropped 7; count of bases not matched to a gene: 4. The CDR3 coding sequence is TGTGCCAGCAGCCCGACAGGGGAACAGCCCCAGCATTTT. It yields the protein CASSPTGEQPQHF.

Written as DNA, the CDR3 is TGTGCCAGCAGCCTCGGACTAGCGGGAGGCCCAAACCAGTACTTC. This codes for CASSLGLAGGPNQYF. V and J are TRBV28 and TRBJ2-5, with 14 nucleotides matching TRBD2. The CDR3 runs 15 residues. Trimming removed 6 bases from V and 10 bases from J; junction bases left unmatched: 10. Germline CDR1 reads MDHEN; CDR2 reads SYDVKM.

The chain carries TRBV28 and TRBJ1-5; perhaps TRBD1 as D (5 bases). CDR1 and CDR2 from the germline V gene are MDHEN and SYDVKM. The CDR3 extends over 16 amino acids. Trimming pared 4 bases from V and 11 bases from J, leaving 24 bases between. The CDR3 bases are TGTGCCAGCAGTTCGCCCATCTTTGGGGGGACCGGGGCCCAGCATTTT. It yields the protein CASSSPIFGGTGAQHF.

The chain employs TRBV3-1 (or the pseudogene TRBV3-2) and TRBJ2-1, with TRBD2 identical over 9 bases. This CDR3 comprises 18 residues. Looked up from germline, CDR1 is LGHDT and CDR2 is YNNKEL (reference sequence). With 1 base clipped from V and 6 bases from J, the junction kept 13 bases outside the gene matches. Here the CDR3 reads CASSQVLGSLAGSNEQFF. DNA of the CDR3: TGTGCCAGCAGCCAAGTTCTGGGGAGCCTAGCGGGGTCCAATGAGCAGTTCTTC.

The chain carries TRBV7-2 and TRBJ1-4; unclear D gene. This CDR3 contains 14 residues. Trimming shortened V by 3 bases and J by 0 bases, and 5 bases separated the two germline ends. CDR1 and CDR2 (germline): SGHTA, FQGNSA. CDR3 sequence: CASSFRATNEKLFF. The CDR3 coding sequence is TGTGCCAGCAGCTTTCGGGCAACTAATGAAAAACTGTTTTTT.

V gene TRBV7-9 combines with J gene TRBJ2-2; D is ambiguous. The germline V gene has CDR1 SEHNR and CDR2 FQNEAQ (reference sequence). Trimming pared 5 bases from V and 6 bases from J, leaving 16 bases between. CDR3 length: 15 residues. The CDR3 DNA follows: TGTGCCAGCAGCCGAAACGCGCCAAGCCCCGGGGAGCTGTTTTTT. Residues: CASSRNAPSPGELFF.

This clone has just a few counts. The J gene is TRBJ1-2, the V gene TRBV28, with TRBD1 matching 9 bases. Germline trimming cut 5 bases from V and 8 bases from J; bases unmatched to any gene: 9. CDR1 is MDHEN, CDR2 SYDVKM, per germline. The CDR3 totals 14 residues. The chain's CDR3 is CASSRTGDDQGYTF. The CDR3 nucleotides read TGTGCCAGCAGTAGGACAGGGGATGACCAAGGCTACACCTTC.

The genes are TRBV19 and TRBJ2-7, with a weak D call TRBD2 (6 bases). In germline, CDR1 is LNHDA, CDR2 SQIVND (reference sequence). The ends were cut back, 8 bases at V and 0 bases at J, with 11 bases in the middle. CDR3 size: 13 residues. The CDR3 protein is CASPGLASYEQYF. CDR3 bases: TGTGCCAGTCCGGGACTGGCCTCCTACGAGCAGTACTTC.

The chain couples TRBV29-1 to TRBJ2-2; 9 bases agree with TRBD2. The J segment lost 0 bases and the V segment lost 6 bases, leaving 5 bases of the junction unmatched. The CDR3 has 15 residues. The germline V gene encodes CDR1 SQVTM and CDR2 ANQGSEA. The chain's CDR3 is CSVLTSGANTGELFF. The CDR3 region has the DNA TGCAGCGTCCTGACTAGCGGAGCGAACACCGGGGAGCTGTTTTTT.

V usage is TRBV20-1 and J usage is TRBJ2-7; no clear D gene. CDR1 and CDR2 from the germline V gene are DFQATT and SNEGSKA (reference sequence). The CDR3 has 11 amino acids. The germline V and J ends were trimmed by 6 bases and 4 bases, with 10 bases remaining between them. CDR3 protein: CSARNQYEQYF. The CDR3 DNA is TGCAGTGCCCGGAATCAATACGAGCAGTACTTC.

The rearrangement uses TRBV7-9 and TRBJ1-2; TRBD1 matches at 8 bases. The V gene end was trimmed by 3 bases and the J gene end by 3 bases; junction bases not matched to a gene: 3. The germline V gene has CDR1 SEHNR and CDR2 FQNEAQ (reference sequence). This CDR3 is 14 amino acids long. The CDR3, as DNA: TGTGCCAGCAGCTTCGGACAGGGTGACTATGGCTACACCTTC. Translation gives CASSFGQGDYGYTF.

The chain links TRBV10-2 to TRBJ1-4; no definite D call. CDR1 and CDR2 from the germline V gene are WSHSY and SAAADI. The CDR3 has 14 amino acids. Trimming pared 5 bases from V and 0 bases from J, leaving 7 bases between. In DNA, the CDR3 is TGCGCCAGCAGTTCGCAGGCAACTAATGAAAAACTGTTTTTT. Translating gives CASSSQATNEKLFF.

V usage is TRBV27 and J usage is TRBJ2-2; no definite D call. The ends were cut back, 2 bases at V and 1 base at J, with 14 bases in the middle. CDR3 length equals 17 residues. Per the germline V gene, CDR1 is MNHEY and CDR2 is SMNVEV (reference sequence). This CDR3 is CASSLRLAGLNTGELFF. The CDR3 bases are TGTGCCAGCAGTTTACGGTTGGCAGGATTGAACACCGGGGAGCTGTTTTTT.